This section outlines one TCR beta chain sequence together with its context. The record originates from a study of blood T cell repertoires in COVID-19. Study as a whole: The United States, Italy and Spain supplied acute and convalescent COVID-19 samples. PBMCs, B-cell-depleted T cells, or T cells were the source of the cDNA or gDNA that made up the material.

Per the authors' pipeline: Amplified reference gene primers provided the basis for estimating nucleated cell counts. The repertoire was sequenced with immunoSEQ multiplex PCR; TCRdb's copy has only in-frame clones and lacks some. V, J and clone size are taken as reported in that table, and D and trimming were inferred from the DNA itself. The sample has approximately 50,000 clones, more than 70% seen once. Trimming removed 6 bases from V and 7 bases from J; junction bases left unmatched: 4. In germline, CDR1 is SGHDN, CDR2 FVKESK. The CDR3 contains 13 residues. What was sequenced was peripheral blood. The sequence was collected from a human donor in a cohort sampled during active COVID-19. J is TRBJ2-7 and V is TRBV14; the match to TRBD2 covers 12 bases. CDR3: CASRTSGGREQYF. CDR3 nucleotides: TGTGCCAGCAGGACTAGCGGGGGTAGGGAGCAGTACTTC.